These T cell receptor beta chains were read from a single sample in a study of T cells after yellow fever vaccination. TCRdb passed the 5' RACE reads through MiXCR, listing each CDR3 protein once. The table shows some 340,000 distinct CDR3 sequences, with roughly a tenth occurring only once. Sequenced material: CD4+ T cells sorted from PBMCs, taken 45 days after the yellow fever booster vaccination. Receptors were obtained from a man aged 18-30 years who received the YFV17D yellow fever vaccine. CDR3s include the opening cysteine and the closing phenylalanine or tryptophan. D genes are given only for firm matches. Some rows have no size entry. The others give once, few or many, or a class for an expanded clone.

d_call j_call v_call clone_size cdr3_aa cdr3_nt
. TRBJ1-1 TRBV9 many CASSVAGNTEAFF TGTGCCAGCAGCGTAGCAGGGAACACTGAAGCTTTCTTT
. TRBJ1-1 TRBV12-3/TRBV12-4 . CASGNTEAFF TGTGCCAGCGGCAACACTGAAGCTTTCTTT
. TRBJ1-5 TRBV20-1 . CSARQWAQHF TGCAGTGCTAGACAATGGGCCCAGCATTTT
TRBD1 TRBJ2-3 TRBV19 . CATKEQGADTQYF TGTGCCACCAAGGAACAGGGGGCAGATACGCAGTATTTT
. TRBJ2-3 TRBV6-5 . CASAKASGSYTDTQYF TGTGCCAGCGCTAAGGCGAGCGGGTCGTACACAGATACGCAGTATTTT
. TRBJ1-2 TRBV7-9 many CASGQGLGYGYTF TGTGCCAGCGGACAAGGACTTGGCTATGGCTACACCTTC
TRBD1 TRBJ1-1 TRBV24-1 many CAISSRTGAEAFF TGTGCCATCTCTTCCCGGACAGGGGCTGAAGCTTTCTTT
. TRBJ1-5 TRBV30 . CAWSDGLHQPQHF TGTGCCTGGAGTGATGGTTTACATCAGCCCCAGCATTTT
TRBD1 TRBJ2-2 TRBV27 . CTSRQGNTGELFF TGTACCTCGCGACAGGGGAACACCGGGGAGCTGTTTTTT
TRBD2 TRBJ2-3 TRBV6-5 few CASGNGGVTDTQYF TGTGCCAGCGGGAACGGGGGGGTCACAGATACGCAGTATTTT
. TRBJ1-2 TRBV28 . CASRLPQARHGYTF TGTGCCAGCAGGCTCCCGCAGGCGAGGCATGGCTACACCTTC
. TRBJ2-3 TRBV6-5 . CASLDLGADTQYF TGTGCCAGCCTTGACTTGGGCGCAGATACGCAGTATTTT